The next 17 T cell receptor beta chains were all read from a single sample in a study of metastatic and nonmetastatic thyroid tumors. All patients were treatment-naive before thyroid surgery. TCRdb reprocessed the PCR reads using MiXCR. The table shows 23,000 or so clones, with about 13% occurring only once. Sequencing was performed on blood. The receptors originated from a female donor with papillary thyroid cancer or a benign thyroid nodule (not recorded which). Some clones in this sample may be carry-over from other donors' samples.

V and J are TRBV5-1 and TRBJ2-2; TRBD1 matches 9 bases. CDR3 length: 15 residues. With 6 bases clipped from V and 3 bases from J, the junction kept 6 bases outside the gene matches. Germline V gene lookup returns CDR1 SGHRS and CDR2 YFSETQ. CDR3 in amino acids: CASNPGQGYTGELFF. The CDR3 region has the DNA TGCGCCAGCAACCCCGGACAGGGGTACACCGGGGAGCTGTTTTTT.

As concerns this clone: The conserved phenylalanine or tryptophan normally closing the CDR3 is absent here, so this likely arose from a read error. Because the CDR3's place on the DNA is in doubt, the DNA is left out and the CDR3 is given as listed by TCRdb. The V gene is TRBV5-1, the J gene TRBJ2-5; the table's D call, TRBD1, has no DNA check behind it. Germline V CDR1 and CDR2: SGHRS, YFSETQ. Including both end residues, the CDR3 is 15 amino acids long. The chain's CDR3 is CASSPQPGTEETLYY.

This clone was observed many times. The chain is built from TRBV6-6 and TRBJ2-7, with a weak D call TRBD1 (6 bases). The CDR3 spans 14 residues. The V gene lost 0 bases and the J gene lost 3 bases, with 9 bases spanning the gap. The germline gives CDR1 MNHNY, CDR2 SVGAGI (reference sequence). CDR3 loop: CASSYSGTNYEQYF. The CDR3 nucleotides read TGTGCCAGCAGTTACTCCGGGACAAACTACGAGCAGTACTTC.

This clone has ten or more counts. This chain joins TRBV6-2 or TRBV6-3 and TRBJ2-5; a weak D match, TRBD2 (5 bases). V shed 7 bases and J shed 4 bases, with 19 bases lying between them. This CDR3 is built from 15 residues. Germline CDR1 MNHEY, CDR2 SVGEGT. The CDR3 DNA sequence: TGTGCCAGCACCCTAGCTTTGGGGTTCGGAGAGACCCAGTACTTC. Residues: CASTLALGFGETQYF.

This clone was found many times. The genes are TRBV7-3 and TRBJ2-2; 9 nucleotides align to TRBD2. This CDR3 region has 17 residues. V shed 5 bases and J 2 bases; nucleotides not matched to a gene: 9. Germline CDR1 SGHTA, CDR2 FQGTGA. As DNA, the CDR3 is TGTGCCAGCAGCCCCCAGATAGCGGGAGTTAACACCGGGGAGCTGTTTTTT. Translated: CASSPQIAGVNTGELFF.

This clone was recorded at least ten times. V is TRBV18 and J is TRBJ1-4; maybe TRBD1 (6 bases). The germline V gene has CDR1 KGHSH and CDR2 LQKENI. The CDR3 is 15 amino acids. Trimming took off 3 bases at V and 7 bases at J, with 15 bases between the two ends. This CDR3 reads CASSPYRGASEKLFF. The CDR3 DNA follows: TGTGCCAGCTCACCTTATCGGGGGGCGAGTGAAAAACTGTTTTTT.

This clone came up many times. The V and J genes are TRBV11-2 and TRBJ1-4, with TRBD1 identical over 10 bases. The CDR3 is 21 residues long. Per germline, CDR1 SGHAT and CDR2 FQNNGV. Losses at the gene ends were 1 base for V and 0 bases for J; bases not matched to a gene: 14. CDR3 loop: CASSLGGLGTGAFATNEKLFF. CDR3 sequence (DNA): TGTGCCAGCAGCTTAGGGGGCTTGGGGACAGGGGCCTTTGCAACTAATGAAAAACTGTTTTTT. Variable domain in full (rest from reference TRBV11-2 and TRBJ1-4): EAGVAQSPRYKIIEKRQSVAFWCNPISGHATLYWYQQILGQGPKLLIQFQNNGVVDDSQLPKDRFSAERLKGVDSTLKIQPAKLEDSAVYLCASSLGGLGTGAFATNEKLFFGSGTQLSVL.

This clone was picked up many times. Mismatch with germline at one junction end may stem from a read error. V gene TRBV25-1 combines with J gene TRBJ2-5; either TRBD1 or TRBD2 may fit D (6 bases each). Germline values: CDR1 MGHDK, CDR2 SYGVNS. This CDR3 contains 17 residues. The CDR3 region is CASSEWRAEGVEEAQYF. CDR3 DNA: TGTGCCAGCAGTGAATGGAGGGCAGAGGGGGTTGAAGAGGCCCAGTACTTC.

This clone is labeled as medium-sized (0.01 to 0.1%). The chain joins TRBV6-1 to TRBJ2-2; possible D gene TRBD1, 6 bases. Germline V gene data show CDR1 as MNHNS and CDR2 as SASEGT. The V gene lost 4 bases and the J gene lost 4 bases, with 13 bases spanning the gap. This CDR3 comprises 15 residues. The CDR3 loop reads CASSGPGQTTGELFF. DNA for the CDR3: TGTGCCAGCAGTGGCCCGGGACAAACCACCGGGGAGCTGTTTTTT.

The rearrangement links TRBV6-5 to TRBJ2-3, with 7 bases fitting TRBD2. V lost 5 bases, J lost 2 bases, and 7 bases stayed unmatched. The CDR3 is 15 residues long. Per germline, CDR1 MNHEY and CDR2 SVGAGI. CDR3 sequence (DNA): TGTGCCAGCAGTCAAAGCGGGGCCCTCACAGATACGCAGTATTTT. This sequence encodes CASSQSGALTDTQYF.

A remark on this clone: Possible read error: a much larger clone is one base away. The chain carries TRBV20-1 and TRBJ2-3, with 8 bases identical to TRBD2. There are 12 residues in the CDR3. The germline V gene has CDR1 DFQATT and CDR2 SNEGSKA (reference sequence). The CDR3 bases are TGCAGCTTCCTTTGCGGGGGGGATACGCAGTATTTT. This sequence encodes CSFLCGGDTQYF.

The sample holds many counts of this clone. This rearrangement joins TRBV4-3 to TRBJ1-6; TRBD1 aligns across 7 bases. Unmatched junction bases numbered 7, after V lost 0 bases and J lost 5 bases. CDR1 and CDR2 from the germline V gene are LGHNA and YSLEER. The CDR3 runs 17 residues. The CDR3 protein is CASSQDGGTEDNSPLHF. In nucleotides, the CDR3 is TGCGCCAGCAGCCAAGATGGTGGGACAGAGGATAATTCACCCCTCCACTTT.

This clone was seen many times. The CDR3 region is CASSLSSGEIQETQYF. For the CDR3, the DNA is TGTGCCAGCTCACTTTCGTCGGGGGAAATCCAAGAGACCCAGTACTTC. The chain has TRBV18 and TRBJ2-5, with D possibly matching TRBD2 (6 bases). The germline V gene encodes CDR1 KGHSH and CDR2 LQKENI. Trimming shortened V by 4 bases and J by 1 base, and 16 bases separated the two germline ends. This CDR3 is built from 16 residues.

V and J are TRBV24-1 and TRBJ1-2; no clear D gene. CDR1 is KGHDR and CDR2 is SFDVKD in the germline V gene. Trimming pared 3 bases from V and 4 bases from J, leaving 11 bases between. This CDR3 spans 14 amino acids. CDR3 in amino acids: CATSDNGAVYGYTF. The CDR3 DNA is TGTGCCACCAGTGATAACGGTGCAGTCTATGGCTACACCTTC.

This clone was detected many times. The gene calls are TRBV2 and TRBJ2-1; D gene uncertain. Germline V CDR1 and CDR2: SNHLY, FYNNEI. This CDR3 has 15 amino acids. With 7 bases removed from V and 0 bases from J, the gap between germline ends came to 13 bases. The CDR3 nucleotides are TGTGCCAGCATCACGAGACGCAGCTCCTACAATGAGCAGTTCTTC. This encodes CASITRRSSYNEQFF.

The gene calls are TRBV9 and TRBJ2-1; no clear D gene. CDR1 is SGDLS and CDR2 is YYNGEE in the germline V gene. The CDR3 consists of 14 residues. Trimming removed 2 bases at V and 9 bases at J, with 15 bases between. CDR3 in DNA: TGTGCCAGCAGCGTCTGGGCGGTATTGGGTGAGCAGTTCTTC. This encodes CASSVWAVLGEQFF.

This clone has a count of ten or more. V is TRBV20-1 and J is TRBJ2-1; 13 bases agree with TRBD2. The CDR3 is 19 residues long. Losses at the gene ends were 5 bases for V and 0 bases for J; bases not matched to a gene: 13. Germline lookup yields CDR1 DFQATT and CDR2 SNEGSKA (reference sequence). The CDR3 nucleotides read TGCAGTGCTCCTAGACTAGCGGGAGGAACTTTGAGCTCCTACAATGAGCAGTTCTTC. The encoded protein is CSAPRLAGGTLSSYNEQFF.